This entry features one TCR beta chain sequence. Its specificity is not known. The record originates from a study of cytomegalovirus exposure and HLA in healthy donors. Study-level background: Sequencing of about 179 million T cells in an earlier analysis found 95 million to 120 million unique TCR beta sequences. Whole-study findings and limits: Researchers reported in a later analysis that a missense DCLRE1C variant was tied to TCR beta V- and J-gene trimming. DRB1 showed the most TCR associations and HLA-C the fewest in a later analysis, as rates varied by HLA locus.

The PCR ran on 60 Vbeta and 13 Jbeta primers. Original handling: Later reanalysis found around 84 million unique TCR beta chains, approximately 11 million of them shared. This table comes from immunoSEQ multiplex PCR, and its TCRdb copy is limited to in-frame clones, with some not included. D and trimming come from the DNA, and the V and J calls and clone size come from that table. The sample has over 200,000 clones, around 73% seen once. CDR1 and CDR2 from the germline V gene are SGHAT and FQNNGV. This CDR3 has 19 amino acids. The V gene end was trimmed by 3 bases and the J gene end by 3 bases; junction bases not matched to a gene: 15.

This sequence was found in a male donor in good health and CMV-seronegative. The sample taken for sequencing was PBMCs. The J gene is TRBJ2-1, the V gene TRBV11-2; 9 nucleotides align to TRBD2. The CDR3 sequence is CASSFSRTREGRSYNEQFF. The DNA for the CDR3 is TGTGCCAGCAGCTTTTCCCGCACGCGGGAGGGCCGTAGCTACAATGAGCAGTTCTTC.